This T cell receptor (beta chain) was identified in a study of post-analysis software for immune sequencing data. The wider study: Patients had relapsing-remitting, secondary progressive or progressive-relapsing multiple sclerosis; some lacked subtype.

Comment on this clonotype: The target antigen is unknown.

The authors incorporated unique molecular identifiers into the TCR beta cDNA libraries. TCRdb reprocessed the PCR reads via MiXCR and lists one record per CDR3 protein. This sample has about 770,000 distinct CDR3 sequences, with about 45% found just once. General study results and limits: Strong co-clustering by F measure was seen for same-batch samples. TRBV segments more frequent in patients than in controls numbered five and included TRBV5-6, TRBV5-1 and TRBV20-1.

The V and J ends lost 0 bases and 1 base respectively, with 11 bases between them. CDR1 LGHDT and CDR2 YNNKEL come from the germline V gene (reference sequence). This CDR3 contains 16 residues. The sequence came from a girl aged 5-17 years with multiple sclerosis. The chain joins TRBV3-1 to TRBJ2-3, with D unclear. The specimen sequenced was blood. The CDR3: CASSQERQGGTDTQYF. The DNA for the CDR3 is TGTGCCAGCAGCCAAGAGAGGCAAGGAGGCACAGATACGCAGTATTTT.